What follows are 9 T cell receptor beta chains derived from one specimen sequenced in a study of blood T cell repertoires in COVID-19 (dated by TCRdb to the early 2020s). Receptor amplification or capture employed the immunoSEQ multiplex PCR assay. Imported from immuneACCESS, the table was reduced by TCRdb to in-frame sequences with V and J called. These copies leave out some clones; in studies compared against another copy, an unresolved V gene accounts for under half, and the cause of the remainder is not known. The sample table records around 200,000 clones; around 82% of these occur just once. The top ten clones comprise 2% to 3% of the sample. Sequencing input: peripheral blood. These receptors were obtained from a woman aged 40-49 years with active or convalescent COVID-19.

The chain combines TRBV19 with TRBJ2-3; 8 nucleotides agree with TRBD1. Germline-derived CDR1 and CDR2 are LNHDA and SQIVND (reference sequence). V shed 3 bases, J shed 1 base, and the junction held 3 bases outside the gene matches. The CDR3 extends over 15 amino acids. The CDR3 loop reads CASSIGQGGTDTQYF. The CDR3 region has the DNA TGTGCCAGTAGTATTGGACAGGGTGGCACAGATACGCAGTATTTT.

This sequence joins TRBV5-4 and TRBJ1-3; D ambiguous. The CDR3 length is 14 residues. V was trimmed by 0 bases and J by 1 base, leaving 5 bases between them. Germline V gene sequence: CDR1 SGHNT, CDR2 YYREEE (reference sequence). This CDR3 is CASSLAGSGNTIYF. Written as DNA, the CDR3 is TGTGCCAGCAGCTTGGCGGGTTCTGGAAACACCATATATTTT.

The chain has TRBV14 and TRBJ2-7, with TRBD1 as a possible D gene (5 bases). Trimming removed 4 bases at V and 7 bases at J, with 14 bases between. This CDR3 has 13 residues. CDR1 SGHDN and CDR2 FVKESK come from the germline V gene. CDR3: CASSLAGPGEQYF. As DNA, the CDR3 is TGTGCCAGCAGCCTTGCCGGCCCAGGGGAGCAGTACTTC.

J is TRBJ2-1 and V is TRBV19; D perhaps matches TRBD2 (5 bases). Germline CDR1 and CDR2: LNHDA and SQIVND (reference sequence). V lost 3 bases to trimming and J lost 3 bases, with 15 bases between them. The CDR3 runs to 16 residues. The CDR3 sequence: CASSIGRGVGYNEQFF. The CDR3 DNA sequence: TGTGCCAGTAGTATTGGACGGGGTGTAGGCTACAATGAGCAGTTCTTC.

The chain links TRBV7-3 to TRBJ2-1; D is possibly TRBD2 (5 bases). V was shortened by 2 bases and J by 0 bases, with 5 bases between the two germline ends. Per the germline V gene, CDR1 is SGHTA and CDR2 is FQGTGA. There are 14 residues in the CDR3. The CDR3, as DNA: TGTGCCAGCAGCTTAGGGAGCTCCTACAATGAGCAGTTCTTC. Translated, it gives CASSLGSSYNEQFF.

V gene TRBV12-1 combines with J gene TRBJ2-7; the D segment call TRBD1 is taken from the table without a DNA check. TRBV12-1 is listed as a pseudogene. This CDR3 contains 14 residues. CDR3 loop: CASSFVAGFHEQYF. The DNA of the CDR3 is TGTGCCAGCAGCTTTGTTGCAGGTTTCCACGAGCAGTACTTC.

CDR3 sequence reads: CASTGTGLEQYF. For the CDR3, the DNA is TGTGCCAGCACGGGGACAGGGCTCGAGCAGTACTTC. The rearrangement links TRBV6-5 to TRBJ2-7; 9 bases are shared with TRBD1. The CDR3 is 12 amino acids. Per the germline V gene, CDR1 is MNHEY and CDR2 is SVGAGI. Germline trimming cut 7 bases from V and 6 bases from J; bases unmatched to any gene: 4.

The rearrangement joins TRBV5-1 to TRBJ2-7; 7 bases match TRBD1. This CDR3 is 14 amino acids long. With V trimmed by 7 bases and J by 2 bases, 9 bases remained unmatched. Germline-derived CDR1 and CDR2 are SGHRS and YFSETQ. This chain's CDR3 is CASRPGQSAYEQYF. The CDR3 coding sequence is TGCGCCAGCCGACCGGGACAGAGTGCCTACGAGCAGTACTTC.

The rearrangement joins TRBV5-5 to TRBJ2-7; 7 bases line up with TRBD1. The CDR3 covers 15 residues. CDR1 is SGHKS, CDR2 YYEKEE, per germline (reference sequence). V trimming: 4 bases; J trimming: 0 bases; junction bases outside the gene matches: 7. CDR3 bases: TGTGCCAGCAGCCTATTTACAGGGGTCTCCTACGAGCAGTACTTC. It translates to CASSLFTGVSYEQYF.